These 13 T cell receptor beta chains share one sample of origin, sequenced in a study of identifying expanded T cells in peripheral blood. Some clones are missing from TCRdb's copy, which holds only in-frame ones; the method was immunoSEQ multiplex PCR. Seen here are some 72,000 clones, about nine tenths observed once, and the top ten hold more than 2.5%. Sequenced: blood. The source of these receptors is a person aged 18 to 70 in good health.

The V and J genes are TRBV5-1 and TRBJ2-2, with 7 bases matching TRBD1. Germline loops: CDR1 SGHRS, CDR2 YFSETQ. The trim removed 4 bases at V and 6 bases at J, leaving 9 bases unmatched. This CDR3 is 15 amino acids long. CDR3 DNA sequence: TGCGCCAGCAGCCTTACAGGGGTGGTGGCCGGGGAGCTGTTTTTT. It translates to CASSLTGVVAGELFF.

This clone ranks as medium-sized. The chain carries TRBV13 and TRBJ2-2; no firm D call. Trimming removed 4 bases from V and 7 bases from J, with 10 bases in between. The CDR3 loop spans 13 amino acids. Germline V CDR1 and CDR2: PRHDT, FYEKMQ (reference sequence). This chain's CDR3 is CASSSHFLGELFF. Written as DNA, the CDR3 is TGTGCCAGCAGCTCCCATTTTCTCGGGGAGCTGTTTTTT.

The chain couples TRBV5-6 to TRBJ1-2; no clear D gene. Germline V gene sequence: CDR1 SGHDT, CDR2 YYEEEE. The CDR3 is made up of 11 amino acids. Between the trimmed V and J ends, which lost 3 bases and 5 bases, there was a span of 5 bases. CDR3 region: CASSSSYGYTF. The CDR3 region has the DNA TGTGCCAGCAGCTCAAGTTATGGCTACACCTTC.

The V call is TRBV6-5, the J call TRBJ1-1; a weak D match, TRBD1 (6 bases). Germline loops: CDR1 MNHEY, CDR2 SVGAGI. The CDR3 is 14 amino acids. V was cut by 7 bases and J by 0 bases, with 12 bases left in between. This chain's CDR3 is CASTRGGVNTEAFF. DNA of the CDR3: TGTGCCAGCACCAGAGGGGGAGTGAACACTGAAGCTTTCTTT.

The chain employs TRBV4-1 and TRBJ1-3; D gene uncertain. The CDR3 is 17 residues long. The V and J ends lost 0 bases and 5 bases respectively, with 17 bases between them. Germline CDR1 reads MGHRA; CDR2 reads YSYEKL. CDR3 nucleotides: TGCGCCAGCAGCCAAGATTTCGTAGGTACAGTTCGAAACACCATATATTTT. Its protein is CASSQDFVGTVRNTIYF.

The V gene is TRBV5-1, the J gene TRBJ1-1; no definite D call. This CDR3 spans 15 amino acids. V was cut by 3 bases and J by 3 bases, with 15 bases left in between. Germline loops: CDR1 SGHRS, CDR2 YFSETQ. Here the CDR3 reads CASSSWGEVHTEAFF. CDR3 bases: TGCGCCAGCAGCTCCTGGGGTGAGGTGCACACTGAAGCTTTCTTT.

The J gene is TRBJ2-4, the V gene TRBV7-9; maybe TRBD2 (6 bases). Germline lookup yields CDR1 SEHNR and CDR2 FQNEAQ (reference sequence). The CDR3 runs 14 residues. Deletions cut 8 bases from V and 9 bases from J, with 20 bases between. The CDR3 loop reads CASGGSDRLGIQYF. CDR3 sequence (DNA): TGTGCCAGCGGGGGGTCGGACCGCTTGGGCATTCAGTACTTC.

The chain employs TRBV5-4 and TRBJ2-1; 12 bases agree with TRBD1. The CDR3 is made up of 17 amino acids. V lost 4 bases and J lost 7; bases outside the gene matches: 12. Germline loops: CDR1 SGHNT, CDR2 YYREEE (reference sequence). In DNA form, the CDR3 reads TGTGCCAGCAGCGCGTCTGGGGGACAGGGGGCATGGAATGAGCAGTTCTTC. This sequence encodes CASSASGGQGAWNEQFF.

The DNA for the CDR3 is TGTGCCAGCATCCTAGAGGTGAACACTGAAGCTTTCTTT. This gives the protein CASILEVNTEAFF. The chain links TRBV2 to TRBJ1-1; no definite D call. Trimming removed 7 bases at V and 0 bases at J, with 9 bases between. The CDR3 covers 13 residues. CDR1 is SNHLY, CDR2 FYNNEI, per germline.

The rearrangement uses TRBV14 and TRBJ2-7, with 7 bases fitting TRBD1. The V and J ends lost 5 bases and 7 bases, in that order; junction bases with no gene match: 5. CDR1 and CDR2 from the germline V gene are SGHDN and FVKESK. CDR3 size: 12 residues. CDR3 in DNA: TGTGCCAGCAGCTCTACAGGGGTTGAGCAGTACTTC. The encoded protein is CASSSTGVEQYF.

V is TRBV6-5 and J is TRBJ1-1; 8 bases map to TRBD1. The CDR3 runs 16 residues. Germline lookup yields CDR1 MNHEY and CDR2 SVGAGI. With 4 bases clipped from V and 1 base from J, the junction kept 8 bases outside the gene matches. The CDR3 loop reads CASSSRQGRSNTEAFF. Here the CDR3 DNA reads TGTGCCAGCAGTTCGAGACAGGGGCGATCGAACACTGAAGCTTTCTTT.

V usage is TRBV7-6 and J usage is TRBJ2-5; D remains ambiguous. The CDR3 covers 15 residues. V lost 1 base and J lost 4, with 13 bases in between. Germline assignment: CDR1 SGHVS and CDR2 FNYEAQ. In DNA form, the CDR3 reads TGTGCCAGCAGCTTAGGGGGTGGATGGGGAGAGACCCAGTACTTC. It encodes CASSLGGGWGETQYF.

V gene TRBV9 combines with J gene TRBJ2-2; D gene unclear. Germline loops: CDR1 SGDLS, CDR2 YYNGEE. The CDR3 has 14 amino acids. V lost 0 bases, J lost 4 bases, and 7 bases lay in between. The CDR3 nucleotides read TGTGCCAGCAGCGTAGGGTCAGGCACCGGGGAGCTGTTTTTT. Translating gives CASSVGSGTGELFF.